The 26 T cell receptor beta chains below were found in one sample sequenced in a study of shared clonotypes between healthy human individuals. Produced via immunoSEQ multiplex PCR; TCRdb's table is partial and in-frame only. The table records 1 million to 1.2 million clones, roughly 80% of them present only once. The sequencing input was memory CD4+ T cells from PBMCs. This sample's subset: CD45RA-negative fraction. Receptors originate from a man aged 18 to 35 in good health. Some clones in this sample may be carry-over from other donors' samples.

This clone was counted between two and nine times. The chain carries TRBV1 and TRBJ2-4; the DNA was not used to check the table's D call, TRBD2. TRBV1 is listed as a pseudogene. CDR3 length: 16 amino acids. CDR3 nucleotides: TGCACCAGCAGCCGACTAGCGGGAGGGAAGGAAAACATTCAGTACTTC. This sequence encodes CTSSRLAGGKENIQYF.

This clone was counted only a few times. The rearrangement uses TRBV6-5 and TRBJ2-1; TRBD2 matches 7 bases. The CDR3 length is 14 residues. In germline, CDR1 is MNHEY, CDR2 SVGAGI. J lost 7 bases, V lost 6 bases, and 9 bases had no gene match. The CDR3 loop is CASSKMLAGNEQFF. For the CDR3, the DNA is TGTGCCAGCAGCAAAATGTTAGCGGGTAATGAGCAGTTCTTC.

The J gene is TRBJ2-5, the V gene TRBV7-2; 14 bases line up with TRBD2. CDR1 is SGHTA, CDR2 FQGNSA, per germline. This CDR3 comprises 16 residues. J was trimmed by 5 bases and V by 4 bases; bases with no gene match: 6. CDR3 sequence (DNA): TGTGCCAGCAGCTCGACTAGCGGGAGGGCCTGGGAGACCCAGTACTTC. This codes for CASSSTSGRAWETQYF.

This clone occurred once. The chain is built from TRBV28 and TRBJ1-1; D unresolved. This CDR3 spans 13 amino acids. V dropped 0 bases and J dropped 6 bases, with 8 bases sitting between them. The germline V gene encodes CDR1 MDHEN and CDR2 SYDVKM. The CDR3 reads CASSLWGQSEAFF. CDR3 DNA: TGTGCCAGCAGTTTATGGGGCCAGTCTGAAGCTTTCTTT.

V and J are TRBV28 and TRBJ1-5; no firm D call. With 6 bases removed from V and 0 bases from J, the gap between germline ends came to 6 bases. Germline V gene sequence: CDR1 MDHEN, CDR2 SYDVKM. The CDR3 is 13 residues long. The CDR3 DNA is TGTGCCAGCAGGAGGTATAGCAATCAGCCCCAGCATTTT. It encodes CASRRYSNQPQHF.

V and J are TRBV11-3 and TRBJ2-5; 13 bases line up with TRBD2. The ends lost 5 bases at V and 2 bases at J; junction bases unmatched: 5. Looked up from germline, CDR1 is SGHNT and CDR2 is YENEEA. The CDR3 totals 16 residues. The DNA of the CDR3 is TGTGCCAGCAGCCCGGGACTAGCGGGAATACAAGAGACCCAGTACTTC. It is translated as CASSPGLAGIQETQYF.

This clone was counted only a few times. The chain links TRBV28 to TRBJ1-1; D gene ambiguous. This CDR3 region has 10 residues. V was trimmed by 11 bases and J by 7 bases, leaving 11 bases between them. Germline CDR1 reads MDHEN; CDR2 reads SYDVKM. Here the CDR3 reads CAAGRSEAFF. CDR3 in DNA: TGTGCCGCGGGTCGTAGTGAAGCTTTCTTT.

A single count supports this clone. The chain combines TRBV4-2 with TRBJ2-5, with TRBD2 matching 10 bases. Unmatched junction bases numbered 7, after V lost 4 bases and J lost 5 bases. The CDR3 consists of 15 residues. Germline lookup yields CDR1 LGHNA and CDR2 YNFKEQ. The CDR3 region is CASSRSGRAGETQYF. The CDR3 DNA reads as TGTGCCAGCAGCCGAAGCGGGAGGGCCGGGGAGACCCAGTACTTC.

The genes are TRBV4-3 and TRBJ1-5; unclear D gene. Germline assignment: CDR1 LGHNA and CDR2 YSLEER. The CDR3 contains 14 residues. Trimming took 0 bases from V and 4 from J, leaving 7 bases between them. For the CDR3, the DNA is TGCGCCAGCAGCCAAGACGTGATGAATCAGCCCCAGCATTTT. Its translation is CASSQDVMNQPQHF.

This rearrangement joins TRBV30 to TRBJ1-3, with 7 bases matching TRBD1. The germline V gene has CDR1 GTSNPN and CDR2 SVGIG (reference sequence). The junction had 5 bases not matched to a gene; V was cut back by 3 bases and J by 0 bases. This CDR3 has 15 residues. DNA of the CDR3: TGTGCCTGGAGACGAGGGGGCGGCTCTGGAAACACCATATATTTT. The encoded protein is CAWRRGGGSGNTIYF.

This CDR3 is CASTPGAYGNTIYF. DNA of the CDR3: TGTGCCAGCACTCCTGGGGCGTATGGAAACACCATATATTTT. J is TRBJ1-3 and V is TRBV2; TRBD1 is a possible D gene (5 bases). V was clipped by 7 bases and J by 3 bases, with 13 bases between them. The CDR3 contains 14 residues. Germline-derived CDR1 and CDR2 are SNHLY and FYNNEI.

The J gene is TRBJ2-5, the V gene TRBV5-4; 10 nucleotides match TRBD1. The CDR3 consists of 14 residues. Germline-derived CDR1 and CDR2 are SGHNT and YYREEE (reference sequence). The ends lost 10 bases at V and 2 bases at J; junction bases unmatched: 8. This CDR3 is CAFTRDRGQETQYF. The CDR3 nucleotides read TGTGCCTTTACGAGGGACAGGGGACAAGAGACCCAGTACTTC.

This clone was detected a few times. This chain connects TRBV5-1 to TRBJ1-2, with D unresolved. The CDR3 is 12 residues long. The V end lost 2 bases, the J end lost 5 bases, and 7 bases lay between the germline ends. CDR1 is SGHRS and CDR2 is YFSETQ in the germline V gene. The CDR3 sequence is CASSFDTYGYTF. The CDR3 nucleotides are TGCGCCAGCAGCTTTGACACGTATGGCTACACCTTC.

This clone was detected once. The V call is TRBV4-2, the J call TRBJ1-1; D may be TRBD1 (5 bases). V dropped 7 bases and J dropped 3 bases, with 21 bases sitting between them. Germline V lookup: CDR1 LGHNA, CDR2 YNFKEQ. This CDR3 has 16 residues. This CDR3 reads CASTPRGSDLDTEAFF. The DNA of the CDR3 is TGTGCCAGCACCCCAAGGGGCAGCGACTTAGACACTGAAGCTTTCTTT.

The chain joins TRBV5-1 to TRBJ1-4; the D gene is possibly TRBD1 (5 bases). Germline V gene lookup returns CDR1 SGHRS and CDR2 YFSETQ. This CDR3 spans 15 amino acids. Deletions cut 7 bases from V and 7 bases from J, with 20 bases between. CDR3 in DNA: TGCGCCAGCGGCCTTAATGCAGGGAAGGGTGAAAAACTGTTTTTT. Encoded protein: CASGLNAGKGEKLFF.

The rearrangement links TRBV9 to TRBJ1-2; no clear D gene. Trimming stripped 4 bases from V and 4 bases from J, with 17 bases between. This CDR3 is built from 15 residues. The V gene's germline CDR1 is SGDLS and CDR2 YYNGEE. In DNA form, the CDR3 reads TGTGCCAGCAGCACCTCTCCGGGGTACGCCTATGGCTACACCTTC. Translated, it gives CASSTSPGYAYGYTF.

This CDR3 reads CASSPRRGDDQPQHF. CDR3 bases: TGTGCCAGCTCACCGCGTAGGGGGGACGATCAGCCCCAGCATTTT. This chain links TRBV18 with TRBJ1-5, with a weak D call TRBD1 (6 bases). V gave up 3 bases and J gave up 5 bases, with 14 bases separating them. Germline CDR1 KGHSH, CDR2 LQKENI. CDR3 length: 15 residues.

The CDR3 DNA follows: TGTGCCAGCAGTTTGAGTGGGCAAAATAACACCTTC. Translating gives CASSLSGQNNTF. The V gene is TRBV27, the J gene TRBJ1-2, with D unresolved. This CDR3 comprises 12 residues. The germline V gene has CDR1 MNHEY and CDR2 SMNVEV (reference sequence). The V end was cut by 3 bases, the J end by 12 bases, with 14 bases between.

The chain is built from TRBV6-1 and TRBJ2-5; D may correspond to TRBD1 or TRBD2 (5 bases each). CDR1 MNHNS and CDR2 SASEGT come from the germline V gene. CDR3 length: 14 amino acids. The V and J ends lost 3 bases and 7 bases respectively, with 15 bases between them. The CDR3 coding sequence is TGTGCCAGCAGTGAGTCTTGGGACCACCGGACCCAGTACTTC. It yields the protein CASSESWDHRTQYF.

The V and J genes are TRBV6-1 and TRBJ1-1; 8 nucleotides match TRBD1. The CDR3 runs 13 residues. CDR1 is MNHNS, CDR2 SASEGT, per germline. The V gene end was trimmed by 3 bases and the J gene end by 11 bases; junction bases not matched to a gene: 8. The CDR3 DNA is TGTGCCAGCAGTGACCCACAGGGGGGCTTGGCTTTCTTT. Its protein is CASSDPQGGLAFF.

This clone was counted a single time. The rearrangement uses TRBV28 and TRBJ2-1; no reliable D call. CDR3 size: 13 residues. Germline CDR1 MDHEN, CDR2 SYDVKM. V gave up 9 bases and J gave up 4 bases, with 13 bases separating them. This CDR3 is CASLPTTYNEQFF. The CDR3 bases are TGTGCCAGTTTACCAACCACATACAATGAGCAGTTCTTC. The full variable domain, with the rest looked up from reference TRBV28 and TRBJ2-1, is DVKVTQSSRYLVKRTGEKVFLECVQDMDHENMFWYRQDPGLGLRLIYFSYDVKMKEKGDIPEGYSVSREKKERFSLILESASTNQTSMYLCASLPTTYNEQFFGPGTRLTVL.

To note about this clone: This specimen includes other DNA sequences encoding the same CDR3. The rearrangement uses TRBV6-5 and TRBJ1-2; 8 bases fit TRBD1. The CDR3 is 14 residues long. V shed 4 bases and J 2 bases; nucleotides not matched to a gene: 3. Looked up from germline, CDR1 is MNHEY and CDR2 is SVGAGI. In nucleotides, the CDR3 is TGTGCCAGCAGTTCCGGACAGGGCAACTATGGCTACACCTTC. It translates to CASSSGQGNYGYTF.

This clone appeared once. The chain employs TRBV10-3 and TRBJ2-1, with D possibly being TRBD1 (5 bases). Germline V gene lookup returns CDR1 ENHRY and CDR2 SYGVKD. This CDR3 comprises 15 residues. V was pared by 4 bases and J by 3 bases, with 13 bases between. The CDR3 DNA follows: TGTGCCATCAGTGCAGGGAAACTCGGCTACAATGAGCAGTTCTTC. It is translated as CAISAGKLGYNEQFF.

This clone was seen a few times. This chain connects TRBV29-1 to TRBJ1-1; possible D gene TRBD1, 5 bases. Germline V gene sequence: CDR1 SQVTM, CDR2 ANQGSEA. V lost 7 bases, J lost 0 bases, and 9 bases lay in between. The CDR3 has 12 residues. CDR3 loop: CSADNMNTEAFF. In nucleotides, the CDR3 is TGCAGCGCGGACAATATGAACACTGAAGCTTTCTTT.

CDR3 coding DNA: TGTGCCAGCAGTCGCCTGGGGGACTATGGCTACACCTTC. Protein product: CASSRLGDYGYTF. The J gene is TRBJ1-2, the V gene TRBV6-5; weak D call: TRBD1 (5 bases). The CDR3 is made up of 13 amino acids. Deletions cut 5 bases from V and 3 bases from J, with 10 bases between. CDR1 and CDR2 from the germline V gene are MNHEY and SVGAGI.

As concerns this clone: In the same sample, other DNA sequences code for this CDR3. V is TRBV5-1 and J is TRBJ2-5; the match to TRBD1 covers 9 bases. Germline CDR1 SGHRS, CDR2 YFSETQ. CDR3 size: 15 residues. Losses at the gene ends were 3 bases for V and 5 bases for J; bases not matched to a gene: 8. CDR3 loop: CASSSLQGAGETQYF. The CDR3 nucleotides read TGCGCCAGCAGCTCCCTACAGGGGGCAGGGGAGACCCAGTACTTC.